The clone carrying this TCR beta chain was detected only a few times. What it recognizes is unknown. The source of the sample is a study of early T cells in non-severe SARS-CoV-2 infection. Study-wide context: Bulk RNA isolated from unsorted whole blood underwent sequencing; chains were not paired.

Unique molecular identifiers were affixed to single, distinct cDNA molecules. TCRdb analysed the 5' RACE reads with MiXCR anew, one entry per CDR3 protein. In the table there are more than 55,000 distinct CDR3 sequences, about 4.9% of which are singletons. Overall study findings and caveats: Matches to VDJdb favored anti-spike CD8 responses and missed private and CD4 specificities.

The CDR3 is made up of 14 amino acids. Germline lookup yields CDR1 SGHTA and CDR2 FQGNSA. With V trimmed by 4 bases and J by 4 bases, 5 bases remained unmatched. The specimen comprised whole blood, sampled at baseline. The sequence was collected from an adult who was a healthcare worker with PCR-confirmed SARS-CoV-2 infection or an uninfected control (not recorded which). The donor label of this sample is uncertain. The gene calls are TRBV7-2 and TRBJ1-2; 8 nucleotides line up with TRBD1. CDR3 in DNA: TGTGCCAGCAGCTACGGACAGGGACTCTATGGCTACACCTTC. Its translation: CASSYGQGLYGYTF. Using reference TRBV7-2 and TRBJ1-2 for the parts outside the CDR3, the full variable domain is GAGVSQSPSNKVTEKGKDVELRCDPISGHTALYWYRQSLGQGLEFLIYFQGNSAPDKSGLPSDRFSAERTGGSVSTLTIQRTQQEDSAVYLCASSYGQGLYGYTFGSGTRLTVV.